One sample yielded the 27 T cell receptor beta chains listed below, sequenced in a study of T cells in tuberculosis. Measured with immunoSEQ multiplex PCR; TCRdb has only the in-frame clones, and not every one. This sample has about 32,000 clones; 94% occur once, and the top ten carry 6.5% to 8%. Sequences were obtained from PBMCs. The receptors stem from a donor between 10 and 35 years old with latent tuberculosis or without tuberculosis infection.

The chain couples TRBV21-1 to TRBJ2-7; TRBD2 is the table's D call, not checked against the DNA. TRBV21-1 is a documented pseudogene. CDR3 length: 17 amino acids. Here the CDR3 reads CASSKAQGSGHTYEQYF. The CDR3 DNA follows: TGTGCCAGCAGCAAAGCGCAAGGTAGCGGACACACCTACGAGCAGTACTTC.

The CDR3 bases are TGTGCCAGCAGCACAAGACAGCTTCCCTACGAGCAGTACTTC. Encoded protein: CASSTRQLPYEQYF. The chain joins TRBV7-8 to TRBJ2-7, with D tentatively TRBD1 (5 bases). Germline-derived CDR1 and CDR2 are SGHVS and FQNEAQ. This CDR3 spans 14 amino acids. V was cut by 5 bases and J by 2 bases, with 13 bases left in between.

The chain uses TRBV28 and TRBJ1-1; the D is unclear. V lost 1 base, J lost 10 bases, and 7 bases lay in between. This CDR3 region has 11 residues. Germline assignment: CDR1 MDHEN and CDR2 SYDVKM. In DNA, the CDR3 is TGTGCCAGCAGTTTATTTGGGAGAGCTTTCTTT. Protein product: CASSLFGRAFF.

The chain has TRBV11-2 and TRBJ1-2; TRBD1 matches 7 bases. Germline V lookup: CDR1 SGHAT, CDR2 FQNNGV. The CDR3 has 15 residues. Trimming at V came to 1 base and at J to 4 bases, leaving 6 bases not matched to a gene. CDR3 sequence (DNA): TGTGCCAGCAGCTTAGGCCGACAGGGCCTCTATGGCTACACCTTC. Its translation: CASSLGRQGLYGYTF.

The chain recombines TRBV29-1 with TRBJ2-2, with 7 bases aligning to TRBD1. This CDR3 has 13 residues. CDR1 and CDR2 from the germline V gene are SQVTM and ANQGSEA. The junction had 8 bases not matched to a gene; V was cut back by 7 bases and J by 6 bases. The CDR3 reads CSAGATGPGELFF. Written as DNA, the CDR3 is TGCAGCGCCGGGGCGACAGGGCCCGGGGAGCTGTTTTTT.

V is TRBV2 and J is TRBJ2-3, with a tentative D call TRBD1 (6 bases). Germline CDR1 reads SNHLY; CDR2 reads FYNNEI. The V and J ends lost 4 bases and 0 bases respectively, with 11 bases between them. CDR3 length: 15 amino acids. CDR3 DNA: TGTGCCAGCAGTGCACAGGGCTATAGCACAGATACGCAGTATTTT. It codes for CASSAQGYSTDTQYF.

V and J are TRBV25-1 and TRBJ2-7, with D maybe TRBD2 (6 bases). The CDR3 sequence is 14 residues long. V was shortened by 2 bases and J by 5 bases, with 13 bases between the two germline ends. Germline V CDR1 and CDR2: MGHDK, SYGVNS. The CDR3 DNA follows: TGTGCCAGCAGTGAAGATAGCGGAACTAACGAGCAGTACTTC. Protein sequence: CASSEDSGTNEQYF.

V usage is TRBV5-1 and J usage is TRBJ2-7; unclear D gene. Trimming stripped 4 bases from V and 3 bases from J, with 11 bases between. CDR1 is SGHRS, CDR2 YFSETQ, per germline. The CDR3 is 13 amino acids. In nucleotides, the CDR3 is TGCGCCAGCAGCCTTAACCAGAACTACGAGCAGTACTTC. Its protein product is CASSLNQNYEQYF.

The chain links TRBV5-5 to TRBJ2-2; tentatively, D is TRBD2 (7 bases). The V end lost 1 base, the J end lost 1 base, and 11 bases lay between the germline ends. This CDR3 region has 16 residues. CDR1 is SGHKS, CDR2 YYEKEE, per germline (reference sequence). The CDR3: CASSLRGARNTGELFF. CDR3 nucleotide sequence: TGTGCCAGCAGCTTGCGGGGGGCGAGGAACACCGGGGAGCTGTTTTTT.

The chain joins TRBV7-3 to TRBJ2-1; a weak D match, TRBD1 (5 bases). CDR3 length: 16 amino acids. Per the germline V gene, CDR1 is SGHTA and CDR2 is FQGTGA. Trimming left V 2 bases short and J 0 bases short, with 11 bases between. For the CDR3, the DNA is TGTGCCAGCAGCTTACTAGGGGAAAGCTCCTACAATGAGCAGTTCTTC. This gives the protein CASSLLGESSYNEQFF. The full variable domain, its missing parts supplied by reference TRBV7-3 and TRBJ2-1, is GAGVSQTPSNKVTEKGKYVELRCDPISGHTALYWYRQSLGQGPEFLIYFQGTGAADDSGLPNDRFFAVRPEGSVSTLKIQRTERGDSAVYLCASSLLGESSYNEQFFGPGTRLTVL.

V is TRBV30 and J is TRBJ1-1, with D unresolved. CDR3 length: 13 amino acids. Germline V gene lookup returns CDR1 GTSNPN and CDR2 SVGIG (reference sequence). The V end was cut by 0 bases, the J end by 1 base, with 6 bases between. The CDR3 region is CAWSVGENTEAFF. In nucleotides, the CDR3 is TGTGCCTGGAGTGTAGGAGAGAACACTGAAGCTTTCTTT.

This clone was detected only a few times. The chain uses TRBV11-3 and TRBJ2-1, with 8 bases aligning to TRBD1. The ends lost 3 bases at V and 7 bases at J; junction bases unmatched: 2. Germline V gene sequence: CDR1 SGHNT, CDR2 YENEEA. This CDR3 spans 13 amino acids. CDR3 sequence (DNA): TGTGCCAGCAGCTTGTACAGGGGGAATGAGCAGTTCTTC. Protein product: CASSLYRGNEQFF. Based on the CDR3 plus reference TRBV11-3 and TRBJ2-1, the full variable domain is EAGVVQSPRYKIIEKKQPVAFWCNPISGHNTLYWYLQNLGQGPELLIRYENEEAVDDSQLPKDRFSAERLKGVDSTLKIQPAELGDSAVYLCASSLYRGNEQFFGPGTRLTVL.

The CDR3 is CASSRQGDEAFF. CDR3 DNA: TGTGCCAGCAGTCGCCAGGGGGATGAAGCTTTCTTT. This chain uses TRBV4-2 with TRBJ1-1, with 7 nucleotides matching TRBD1. The CDR3 spans 12 residues. The V and J ends lost 6 bases and 7 bases, in that order; junction bases with no gene match: 5. Germline V gene data show CDR1 as LGHNA and CDR2 as YNFKEQ.

This clone was found once. This chain uses TRBV7-8 with TRBJ1-2; 11 bases are shared with TRBD1. The CDR3 covers 16 residues. The V segment lost 5 bases and the J segment 1 base; nucleotides outside the gene matches: 6. Germline CDR1 SGHVS, CDR2 FQNEAQ. The DNA of the CDR3 is TGTGCCAGCAGCCTAAGCGGGACAGGGGGTAACTATGGCTACACCTTC. Translation gives CASSLSGTGGNYGYTF. The full variable domain, in which reference TRBV7-8 and TRBJ1-2 provide the parts outside the CDR3, is GAGVSQSPRYKVAKRGQDVALRCDPISGHVSLFWYQQALGQGPEFLTYFQNEAQLDKSGLPSDRFFAERPEGSVSTLKIQRTQQEDSAVYLCASSLSGTGGNYGYTFGSGTRLTVV.

V gene TRBV25-1 combines with J gene TRBJ1-4; maybe TRBD1 (6 bases). The CDR3 length is 16 residues. Germline V lookup: CDR1 MGHDK, CDR2 SYGVNS. V was trimmed by 2 bases and J by 8 bases, leaving 18 bases between them. The CDR3 nucleotides read TGTGCCAGCAGTGAACCCCACAGCGGACAGCACGAAAAACTGTTTTTT. Translating it yields CASSEPHSGQHEKLFF.

The gene calls are TRBV18 and TRBJ2-3; the D is unclear. Germline V gene data show CDR1 as KGHSH and CDR2 as LQKENI. The V and J ends lost 1 base and 2 bases respectively, with 4 bases between them. The CDR3 has 13 residues. The CDR3, as DNA: TGTGCCAGCTCACCACGCGACACAGATACGCAGTATTTT. As protein: CASSPRDTDTQYF.

CDR3 sequence reads: CASSAGLAEPYEQYF. CDR3 nucleotides: TGTGCCAGCAGCGCCGGACTAGCGGAACCCTACGAGCAGTACTTC. The V and J genes are TRBV9 and TRBJ2-7, with 10 bases aligning to TRBD2. The germline V gene has CDR1 SGDLS and CDR2 YYNGEE. The CDR3 is 15 residues long. Losses at the gene ends were 3 bases for V and 2 bases for J; bases not matched to a gene: 5.

The table lists this clone with a count of one. The chain recombines TRBV29-1 with TRBJ1-1; D gene uncertain. Germline CDR1 reads SQVTM; CDR2 reads ANQGSEA. The V gene lost 6 bases and the J gene lost 2 bases, with 13 bases spanning the gap. CDR3 length: 13 amino acids. CDR3 bases: TGCAGCGTCAAGGGTGGGAGCAACACTGAAGCTTTCTTT. This translates into CSVKGGSNTEAFF.

This clone appeared once. The V and J genes are TRBV7-9 and TRBJ2-1; weak D call: TRBD2 (5 bases). V lost 2 bases to trimming and J lost 4 bases, with 12 bases between them. Germline V CDR1 and CDR2: SEHNR, FQNEAQ (reference sequence). The CDR3 covers 15 residues. CDR3 nucleotides: TGTGCCAGCAGCTTATCAGAGGGAGTTTACAATGAGCAGTTCTTC. The encoded protein is CASSLSEGVYNEQFF.

This clone appeared once. The V call is TRBV5-1, the J call TRBJ2-7; 9 bases are a match to TRBD1. Germline V gene data show CDR1 as SGHRS and CDR2 as YFSETQ. The ends lost 4 bases at V and 2 bases at J; junction bases unmatched: 4. This CDR3 is built from 14 residues. CDR3 sequence (DNA): TGCGCCAGCAGCCTCGGGACAGGGACCTACGAGCAGTACTTC. Translation: CASSLGTGTYEQYF.

The gene calls are TRBV5-6 and TRBJ1-5, with 10 bases matching TRBD1. The length of the CDR3 is 19 residues. V lost 5 bases, J lost 4 bases, and 18 bases stayed unmatched. Germline CDR1 is SGHDT and CDR2 is YYEEEE. The CDR3, as DNA: TGTGCCAGCAGTCTTTACGGGGACAGGGGTGGCCCCAGGAATCAGCCCCAGCATTTT. Residues: CASSLYGDRGGPRNQPQHF. Combining the CDR3 with reference TRBV5-6 and TRBJ1-5 gives the whole variable domain DAGVTQSPTHLIKTRGQQVTLRCSPKSGHDTVSWYQQALGQGPQFIFQYYEEEERQRGNFPDRFSGHQFPNYSSELNVNALLLGDSALYLCASSLYGDRGGPRNQPQHFGDGTRLSIL.

With respect to this clone: The junction and the germline gene differ at one end; a read error may be behind it. This chain joins TRBV11-2 and TRBJ1-2, with a possible D match to TRBD1 (6 bases). Looked up from germline, CDR1 is SGHAT and CDR2 is FQNNGV. The CDR3 runs to 13 residues. The CDR3 coding sequence is TGTGCCAGCAGCCTACGCCCCGACAGGACCAGTGCCTTC. Translation gives CASSLRPDRTSAF.

The chain carries TRBV19 and TRBJ2-6; no firm D call. Per germline, CDR1 LNHDA and CDR2 SQIVND (reference sequence). Trimming shortened V by 8 bases and J by 1 base, and 9 bases separated the two germline ends. This CDR3 is 14 amino acids long. The DNA of the CDR3 is TGTGCCAGTCAGGCAGGTTCTGGGGCCAACGTCCTGACTTTC. The encoded protein is CASQAGSGANVLTF.

V usage is TRBV10-1 and J usage is TRBJ1-3; D is uncertain. This CDR3 has 16 amino acids. V was trimmed by 4 bases and J by 0 bases, leaving 13 bases between them. Germline V CDR1 and CDR2: WNHNN, SYGVQD (reference sequence). The CDR3 sequence is CASSVGRLSSGNTIYF. CDR3 nucleotide sequence: TGCGCCAGCAGTGTCGGCAGGCTGAGCTCTGGAAACACCATATATTTT.

The chain combines TRBV5-6 with TRBJ1-1; maybe TRBD1 (5 bases). Trimming removed 4 bases at V and 4 bases at J, with 14 bases between. The CDR3 extends over 14 amino acids. CDR1 is SGHDT and CDR2 is YYEEEE in the germline V gene. Written as DNA, the CDR3 is TGTGCCAGCAGCGCCGGACACCGCGGCACTGAAGCTTTCTTT. The encoded protein is CASSAGHRGTEAFF.

This clone occurred once. The CDR3 sequence: CASRSGGTSSYEQYF. Here the CDR3 DNA reads TGTGCCAGCAGGTCAGGCGGGACGTCCTCCTACGAGCAGTACTTC. The rearrangement links TRBV5-6 to TRBJ2-7, with D tentatively TRBD2 (6 bases). The CDR3 is 15 residues long. The germline V gene has CDR1 SGHDT and CDR2 YYEEEE. The V end lost 5 bases, the J end lost 0 bases, and 15 bases lay between the germline ends.

The CDR3 here is CASSPIRQGLNTEAFF. The CDR3 DNA follows: TGTGCCAGCTCACCCATTAGACAGGGCTTGAACACTGAAGCTTTCTTT. The rearrangement links TRBV18 to TRBJ1-1; 7 bases match TRBD1. This CDR3 spans 16 amino acids. Germline assignment: CDR1 KGHSH and CDR2 LQKENI. J gave up 0 bases and V 3 bases, and 7 bases lay outside the gene matches.